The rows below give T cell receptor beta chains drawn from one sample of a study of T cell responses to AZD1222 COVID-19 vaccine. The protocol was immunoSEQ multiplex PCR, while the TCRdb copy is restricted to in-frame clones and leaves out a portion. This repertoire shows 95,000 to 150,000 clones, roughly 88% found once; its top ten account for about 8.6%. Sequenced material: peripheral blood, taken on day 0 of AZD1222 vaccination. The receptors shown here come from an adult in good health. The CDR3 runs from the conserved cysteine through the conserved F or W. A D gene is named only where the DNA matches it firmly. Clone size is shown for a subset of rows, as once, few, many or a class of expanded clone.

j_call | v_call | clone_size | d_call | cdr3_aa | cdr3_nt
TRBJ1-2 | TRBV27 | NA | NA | CASSFSAEYGYTF | TGTGCCAGCAGTTTTTCAGCAGAATATGGCTACACCTTC
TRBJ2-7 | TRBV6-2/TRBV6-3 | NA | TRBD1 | CASSRTGGAEYEQYF | TGTGCCAGCAGTAGGACAGGGGGCGCCGAGTACGAGCAGTACTTC
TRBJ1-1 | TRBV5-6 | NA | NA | CASSFFQSVLRAFF | TGTGCCAGCAGCTTTTTTCAATCAGTTTTGAGAGCTTTCTTT
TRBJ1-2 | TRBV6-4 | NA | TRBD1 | CASSDRGQGVPGYTF | TGTGCCAGCAGTGATCGGGGACAGGGAGTTCCTGGCTACACCTTC
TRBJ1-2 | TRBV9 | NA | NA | CASSVGQGGLYGYTF | TGTGCCAGCAGCGTTGGGCAGGGCGGCCTCTATGGCTACACCTTC
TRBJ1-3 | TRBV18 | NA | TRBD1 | CASSPPSGDRGNTIYF | TGTGCCAGCTCACCACCGTCCGGGGACAGGGGAAACACCATATATTTT
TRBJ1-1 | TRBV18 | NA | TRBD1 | CASSTSQGGNTEAFF | TGTGCCAGCTCAACTTCACAGGGGGGGAACACTGAAGCTTTCTTT
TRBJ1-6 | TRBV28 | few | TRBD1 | CASRGQGTYNSPLHF | TGTGCCAGCAGGGGACAGGGGACCTATAATTCACCCCTCCACTTT
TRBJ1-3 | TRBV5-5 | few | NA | CASSGTGGNTIYF | TGTGCCAGCAGCGGGACGGGAGGAAACACCATATATTTT
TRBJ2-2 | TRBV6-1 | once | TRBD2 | CASSEAASGVITGELFF | TGTGCCAGCAGTGAAGCAGCTAGCGGGGTCATCACCGGGGAGCTGTTTTTT
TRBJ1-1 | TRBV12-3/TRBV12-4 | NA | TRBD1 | CASSPDRGEAFF | TGTGCCAGCAGTCCTGACAGGGGTGAGGCTTTCTTT
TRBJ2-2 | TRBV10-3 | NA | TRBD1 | CAISNRGPTGELFF | TGTGCCATCAGTAACAGGGGCCCCACCGGGGAGCTGTTTTTT
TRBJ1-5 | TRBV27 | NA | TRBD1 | CASSPGAGGHQPQHF | TGTGCCAGCAGTCCTGGCGCAGGGGGACATCAGCCCCAGCATTTT
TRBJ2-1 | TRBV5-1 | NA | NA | CASSLSQTYNEQFF | TGCGCCAGCAGCTTGTCCCAAACCTACAATGAGCAGTTCTTC
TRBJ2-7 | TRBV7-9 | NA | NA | CASSFLNRAQQYF | TGTGCCAGCAGCTTCCTAAACAGGGCCCAGCAGTACTTC